The 9 T cell receptor beta chains below were found in one sample sequenced in a study of CD8 T cells in ankylosing spondylitis. TCRdb reprocessed the 5' RACE reads with MiXCR, giving one entry per CDR3 protein. The sample has under 450,000 distinct CDR3 sequences, 20% to 25% seen once. Sequenced: blood, either unsorted or a sorted T cell fraction (not recorded which). The receptors derive from a male donor with ankylosing spondylitis or in good health (not recorded which).

This clonotype was seen a few times. The chain has TRBV3-1 and TRBJ2-1; the D gene is possibly TRBD2 (6 bases). Deletions cut 4 bases from V and 0 bases from J, with 13 bases between. This CDR3 has 16 residues. Per the germline V gene, CDR1 is LGHDT and CDR2 is YNNKEL (reference sequence). CDR3 sequence: CASSLRAGSSYNEQFF. CDR3 nucleotide sequence: TGTGCCAGCAGCCTGCGTGCGGGGAGCTCCTACAATGAGCAGTTCTTC.

This rearrangement joins TRBV6-5 to TRBJ1-1, with D maybe TRBD1 (6 bases). V was shortened by 2 bases and J by 6 bases, with 13 bases between the two germline ends. Germline V lookup: CDR1 MNHEY, CDR2 SVGAGI. The CDR3 consists of 14 residues. The CDR3 is CASSYTTGSPEAFF. The CDR3 DNA reads TGTGCCAGCAGTTACACCACAGGGTCCCCTGAAGCTTTCTTT.

J is TRBJ2-3 and V is TRBV9, with 8 bases matching TRBD1. After removal of 4 bases from V and 2 bases from J, the junction contained 9 bases not matched to a gene. Germline CDR1 and CDR2: SGDLS and YYNGEE. The CDR3 runs 16 residues. The CDR3 here is CASSLPATGDTDTQYF. Written as DNA, the CDR3 is TGTGCCAGCAGCCTGCCTGCGACAGGGGACACAGATACGCAGTATTTT. The full variable domain, completed using reference TRBV9 and TRBJ2-3, is DSGVTQTPKHLITATGQRVTLRCSPRSGDLSVYWYQQSLDQGLQFLIQYYNGEERAKGNILERFSAQQFPDLHSELNLSSLELGDSALYFCASSLPATGDTDTQYFGPGTRLTVL.

Only a few counts were recorded for this clonotype. This rearrangement joins TRBV29-1 to TRBJ2-2, with D perhaps assigned TRBD1 or TRBD2 (5 bases each). V lost 1 base to trimming and J lost 3 bases, with 6 bases between them. Per the germline V gene, CDR1 is SQVTM and CDR2 is ANQGSEA. The CDR3 extends over 13 amino acids. Written as DNA, the CDR3 is TGCAGCGTTGAAGCGGGGCACACCGGGGAGCTGTTTTTT. This translates into CSVEAGHTGELFF.

The rearrangement links TRBV3-1 to TRBJ2-2, with 7 bases matching TRBD1. Germline CDR1 and CDR2: LGHDT and YNNKEL (reference sequence). The CDR3 contains 17 residues. The V segment lost 3 bases and the J segment 4 bases; nucleotides outside the gene matches: 11. The chain's CDR3 is CASSHGKGALVTGELFF. CDR3 in DNA: TGTGCCAGCAGCCACGGGAAGGGGGCGCTGGTCACCGGGGAGCTGTTTTTT.

This clonotype was picked up a small number of times. This chain joins TRBV25-1 and TRBJ1-1, with D perhaps TRBD1 (5 bases). This CDR3 region has 14 residues. Germline CDR1 reads MGHDK; CDR2 reads SYGVNS. V lost 2 bases to trimming and J lost 3 bases, with 10 bases between them. Here the CDR3 DNA reads TGTGCCAGCAGTGAAAATCGACAGTACACTGAAGCTTTCTTT. Its protein is CASSENRQYTEAFF.

The chain uses TRBV27 and TRBJ2-1, with D tentatively TRBD2 (5 bases). The CDR3 length is 16 residues. Germline V CDR1 and CDR2: MNHEY, SMNVEV (reference sequence). Trimming pared 3 bases from V and 6 bases from J, leaving 18 bases between. The CDR3 DNA reads TGTGCCAGCAGTTTCCTTTCCCTAGGAGGCGGCAATGAGCAGTTCTTC. As protein: CASSFLSLGGGNEQFF.

This clonotype was observed at least ten times. This sequence joins TRBV10-3 and TRBJ1-1; the D gene is possibly TRBD1 (5 bases). This CDR3 is built from 14 residues. The V end lost 11 bases, the J end lost 4 bases, and 20 bases lay between the germline ends. In germline, CDR1 is ENHRY, CDR2 SYGVKD. CDR3 in DNA: TGTGCCTCCTCAGGAGCCGGGGGAAGCACTGAAGCTTTCTTT. Residues: CASSGAGGSTEAFF.

This clonotype was detected only a few times. This sequence joins TRBV7-9 and TRBJ2-1; weak D call: TRBD2 (5 bases). Germline V gives CDR1 SEHNR, CDR2 FQNEAQ (reference sequence). Trimming shortened V by 2 bases and J by 8 bases, and 7 bases separated the two germline ends. The CDR3 sequence is 12 residues long. The CDR3 nucleotides read TGTGCCAGCAGCTTATCGGGGTATGAGCAGTTCTTC. Translated, it gives CASSLSGYEQFF.